This paragraph reports one TCR beta chain. This specimen belongs to a study of blood T cell repertoires in COVID-19. Study background: Researchers got acute and convalescent COVID-19 samples from the United States, Italy and Spain. The cDNA or gDNA used as material had been derived from T cells, B-cell-depleted T cells, or PBMCs.

The V and J ends lost 6 bases and 1 base, in that order; junction bases with no gene match: 3. Per the germline V gene, CDR1 is ENHRY and CDR2 is SYGVKD. This CDR3 spans 14 amino acids. Original handling: Reference gene primers were amplified, and this amplification served to estimate nucleated cell counts. The repertoire was sequenced with immunoSEQ multiplex PCR; TCRdb's copy has only in-frame clones and lacks some. V, J and clone size reflect that table, while D and trimming were determined from the DNA. The table shows some 260,000 clones, with under 90% occurring only once. The origin of this receptor is a young woman with acute or convalescent COVID-19. The sample consisted of peripheral blood. The genes are TRBV10-3 and TRBJ2-5, with 9 bases identical to TRBD2. The CDR3 DNA follows: TGTGCCATCAGCGCGACTAGCGGCCAAGAGACCCAGTACTTC. Protein product: CAISATSGQETQYF.